Listed here is a single T cell receptor (beta chain). Its antigen is unknown. Base qualities are missing; no much larger clone stands one base away. Each collaborating institution followed its own protocols to collect whole blood in K2EDTA tubes. For TCRbeta analysis, collaborator samples were shipped as frozen whole blood, as isolated PBMCs, or as DNA extracted from either sample type. This sample is part of a study of blood T cell repertoires in COVID-19 (dated by TCRdb to the early 2020s). About the full investigation: The collaborator samples originated in the United States, Italy and Spain and spanned the acute and convalescent phases of COVID-19. HLA class I and class II types, where available, came from metadata supplied by the sample provider rather than from assay-based typing. The sample metadata nearly always contained a de-identified subject ID, COVID-19 status, age in years and sex. The dataset comprised deeply sampled blood TCRbeta repertoires from subjects exposed to, actively infected with, or recovered from COVID-19. The samples were drawn from the first 160 participants of the ongoing ImmuneRACE study and from 1,254 subjects provided by 6 global collaborators. The material from the prospective study consisted of cDNA or gDNA derived from T cells, B-cell-depleted T cells, or PBMCs. The repertoires were made available in a free public database intended to serve as a resource for research on the immune response to SARS-CoV-2. General study outcomes and caveats: How much clinical and demographic metadata was included differed by source and by participant, and the metadata was provided uncurated.

The immunoSEQ Assay, a bias-controlled multiplex PCR, was used to amplify TCRbeta CDR3 regions from genomic DNA. On the authors' methods: The number of nucleated cells in each sample was estimated from the amplification of reference gene primers within the assay. To quantify the absolute abundance of each unique TCRbeta CDR3 rearrangement, sequence reads were collapsed and filtered. For each sample, productive Simpson clonality was calculated as the square root of Simpson's diversity index across productive rearrangements. TCRdb re-hosts the immuneACCESS table, in-frame sequences only. Its copies lack some clones; in the studies checked, an unresolved V gene accounts for under half of them, and the cause for the rest is not known. The D gene and trimming were derived from the DNA, and the V and J assignments and clone size from that table. This sample comprises 110,000 to 150,000 clones, around 78% of them detected only once. Just under 2% of the sample goes to the ten largest clones.

Sequenced sample: peripheral blood. The clonotype originates from an older woman with acute or convalescent COVID-19.

The nucleotide sequence is TGTGCCAGCAGCTTAGCCCAGGGGGACTACGAGCAGTACTTC. It is translated as CASSLAQGDYEQYF. The sequence joins TRBV7-9 to TRBJ2-7, with 7 central nucleotides matching TRBD1. The cysteine opens and the phenylalanine closes a CDR3 of 14 amino acids. Kept here is only the CDR3 DNA, which spans 42 bases and is read in frame from base 1. V trim: 0 bases; J trim: 3 bases; unmatched bases: 2. The germline V gene (reference sequence) supplies CDR1 SEHNR and CDR2 FQNEAQ.